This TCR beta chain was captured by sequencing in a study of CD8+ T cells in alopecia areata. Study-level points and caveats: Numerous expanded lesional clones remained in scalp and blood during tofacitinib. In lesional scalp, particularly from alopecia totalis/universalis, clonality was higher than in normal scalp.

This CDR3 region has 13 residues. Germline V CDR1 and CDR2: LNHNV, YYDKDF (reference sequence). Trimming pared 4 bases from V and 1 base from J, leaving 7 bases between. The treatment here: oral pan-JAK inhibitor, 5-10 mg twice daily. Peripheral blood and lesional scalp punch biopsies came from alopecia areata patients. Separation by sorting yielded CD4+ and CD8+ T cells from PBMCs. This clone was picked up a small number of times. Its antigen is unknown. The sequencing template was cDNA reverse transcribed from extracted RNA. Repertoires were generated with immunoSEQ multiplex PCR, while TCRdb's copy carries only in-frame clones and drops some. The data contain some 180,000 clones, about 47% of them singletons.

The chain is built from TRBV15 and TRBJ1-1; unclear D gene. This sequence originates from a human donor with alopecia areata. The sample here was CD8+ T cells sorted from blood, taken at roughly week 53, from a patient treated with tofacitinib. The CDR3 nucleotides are TGTGCCACCAGCAAAGGAGCGAACACTGAAGCTTTCTTT. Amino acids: CATSKGANTEAFF.